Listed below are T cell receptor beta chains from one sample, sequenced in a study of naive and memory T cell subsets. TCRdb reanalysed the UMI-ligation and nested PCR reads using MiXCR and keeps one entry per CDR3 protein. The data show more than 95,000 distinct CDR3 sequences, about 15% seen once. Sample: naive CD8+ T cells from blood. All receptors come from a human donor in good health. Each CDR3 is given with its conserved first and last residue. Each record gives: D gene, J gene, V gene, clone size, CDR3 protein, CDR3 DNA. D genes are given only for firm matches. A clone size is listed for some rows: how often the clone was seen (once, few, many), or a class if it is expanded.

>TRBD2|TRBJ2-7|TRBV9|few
CASSVAGGLNEQYF
TGTGCCAGCAGCGTAGCGGGGGGGTTGAACGAGCAGTACTTC
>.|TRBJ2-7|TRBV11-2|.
CASSFGGITYEQYF
TGTGCCAGCAGCTTCGGGGGAATAACCTACGAGCAGTACTTC
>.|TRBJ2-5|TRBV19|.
CASRRRGGETQYF
TGTGCCAGTAGAAGGAGGGGAGGAGAGACCCAGTACTTC
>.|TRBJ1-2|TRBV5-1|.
CASSQGLVDGYTF
TGCGCCAGCAGCCAGGGATTGGTAGATGGCTACACCTTC
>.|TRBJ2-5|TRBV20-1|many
CSARVLETQYF
TGCAGTGCTAGAGTACTAGAGACCCAGTACTTC
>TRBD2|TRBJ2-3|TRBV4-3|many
CASSRRTSGATDTQYF
TGCGCCAGCAGCCGCCGGACTAGCGGGGCGACAGATACGCAGTATTTT
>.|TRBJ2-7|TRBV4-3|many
CASSQEGGSIDEQYF
TGCGCCAGCAGCCAAGAAGGTGGGAGTATCGACGAGCAGTACTTC
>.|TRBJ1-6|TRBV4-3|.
CASSQDRGLHNSPLHF
TGCGCCAGCAGCCAAGATAGAGGGTTACATAATTCACCCCTCCACTTT
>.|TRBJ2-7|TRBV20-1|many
CSARDLASYEQYF
TGCAGTGCTAGAGATCTAGCGAGCTACGAGCAGTACTTC
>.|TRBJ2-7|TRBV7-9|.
CASSSRESYEQYF
TGTGCCAGCAGCTCGCGGGAATCCTACGAGCAGTACTTC
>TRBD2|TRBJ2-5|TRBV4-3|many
CASSPRTSGPIQETQYF
TGCGCCAGCAGCCCCCGGACTAGCGGGCCGATCCAAGAGACCCAGTACTTC
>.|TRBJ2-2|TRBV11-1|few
CASSYSAGELFF
TGTGCCAGCAGCTATAGCGCCGGGGAGCTGTTTTTT
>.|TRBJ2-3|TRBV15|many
CATSVDRRTDTQYF
TGTGCCACCAGTGTGGACCGCCGCACAGATACGCAGTATTTT
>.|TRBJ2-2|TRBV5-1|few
CASSLDLAGELFF
TGCGCCAGCAGCTTGGATCTAGCCGGGGAGCTGTTTTTT
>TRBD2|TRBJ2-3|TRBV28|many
CASSTGLAGSTDTQYF
TGTGCCAGCAGCACCGGACTAGCGGGGAGCACAGATACGCAGTATTTT
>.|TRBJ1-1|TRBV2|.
CASSGGRPVEAFF
TGTGCCAGCAGTGGGGGGAGGCCCGTTGAAGCTTTCTTT
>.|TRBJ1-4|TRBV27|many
CASSSFRGPGEKLFF
TGTGCCAGCAGTTCCTTTAGAGGGCCGGGTGAAAAACTGTTTTTT
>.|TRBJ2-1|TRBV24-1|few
CATSMQGGTWEQFF
TGTGCCACCAGTATGCAGGGTGGAACATGGGAGCAGTTCTTC
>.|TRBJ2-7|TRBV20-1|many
CSAITGSHEQYF
TGCAGTGCTATTACAGGGTCCCACGAGCAGTACTTC
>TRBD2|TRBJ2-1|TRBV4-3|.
CASSTQAGVSYNEQFF
TGCGCCAGCAGCACCCAAGCGGGAGTGAGCTACAATGAGCAGTTCTTC
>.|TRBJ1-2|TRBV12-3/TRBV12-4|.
CASSFQGSDGYTF
TGTGCCAGCAGTTTCCAGGGATCGGATGGCTACACCTTC
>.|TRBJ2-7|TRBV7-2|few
CASSSPTWPYEQYF
TGTGCCAGCAGCTCACCCACGTGGCCCTACGAGCAGTACTTC
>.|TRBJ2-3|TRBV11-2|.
CASSPTLDTQYF
TGTGCCAGCAGCCCGACCCTGGATACGCAGTATTTT
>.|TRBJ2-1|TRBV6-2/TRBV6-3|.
CASSYMVNEQFF
TGTGCCAGCAGTTACATGGTCAATGAGCAGTTCTTC
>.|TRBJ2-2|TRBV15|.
CATSRSGENTGELFF
TGTGCCACCAGCAGATCAGGGGAAAACACCGGGGAGCTGTTTTTT
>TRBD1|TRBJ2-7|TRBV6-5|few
CASSWDSGSYEQYF
TGTGCCAGCAGTTGGGACAGCGGCTCCTACGAGCAGTACTTC
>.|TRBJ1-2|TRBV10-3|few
CAIPRTSNYGYTF
TGTGCCATCCCCCGGACCTCTAACTATGGCTACACCTTC
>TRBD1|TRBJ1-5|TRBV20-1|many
CSAEDRGYSNQPQHF
TGCAGTGCCGAGGACAGGGGATATAGCAATCAGCCCCAGCATTTT
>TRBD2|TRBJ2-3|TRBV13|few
CASSPASSGKHTQYF
TGTGCCAGCAGCCCGGCCTCTAGCGGGAAACATACGCAGTATTTT
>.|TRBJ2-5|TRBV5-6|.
CASSLSPPGPEETQYF
TGTGCCAGCAGCTTGTCCCCGCCAGGCCCTGAGGAGACCCAGTACTTC
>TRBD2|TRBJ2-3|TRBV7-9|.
CASRGGADTQYF
TGTGCCAGCAGGGGAGGGGCAGATACGCAGTATTTT
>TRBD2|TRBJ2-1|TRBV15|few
CATSRAIERGGVRNEQFF
TGTGCCACCAGCAGAGCGATCGAGCGGGGGGGGGTCAGGAATGAGCAGTTCTTC
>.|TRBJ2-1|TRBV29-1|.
CSVPGNSYNEQFF
TGCAGCGTTCCGGGGAATTCCTACAATGAGCAGTTCTTC
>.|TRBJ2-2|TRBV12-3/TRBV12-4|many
CASSDTSRNTGELFF
TGTGCCAGCAGTGACACTAGCCGGAACACCGGGGAGCTGTTTTTT
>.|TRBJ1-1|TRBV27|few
CASSLIPENTEAFF
TGTGCCAGCAGTTTGATCCCCGAGAACACTGAAGCTTTCTTT
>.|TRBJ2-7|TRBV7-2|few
CASSLAPVWDEQYF
TGTGCCAGCAGCTTAGCGCCGGTGTGGGACGAGCAGTACTTC
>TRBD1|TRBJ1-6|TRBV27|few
CASQEGAVGDYNSPLHF
TGTGCCAGCCAGGAGGGGGCGGTGGGCGATTATAATTCACCCCTCCACTTT
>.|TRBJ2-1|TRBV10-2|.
CASSDSGGDNEQFF
TGCGCCAGCAGTGATTCTGGCGGGGACAATGAGCAGTTCTTC
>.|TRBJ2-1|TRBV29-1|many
CSVGGFPSSYNEQFF
TGCAGCGTCGGGGGATTCCCCAGCTCCTACAATGAGCAGTTCTTC
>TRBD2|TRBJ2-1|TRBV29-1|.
CSVEPPLAGGPKNEQFF
TGCAGCGTTGAACCCCCACTAGCGGGGGGGCCTAAGAATGAGCAGTTCTTC
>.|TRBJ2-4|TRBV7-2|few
CASTTGHIGNPAKNIQYF
TGTGCCAGCACCACTGGGCACATTGGCAACCCAGCCAAAAACATTCAGTACTTC
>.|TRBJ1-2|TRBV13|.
CASSPRGDGGLGVGYTF
TGTGCCAGCAGCCCACGGGGGGATGGAGGCCTTGGAGTCGGCTACACCTTC
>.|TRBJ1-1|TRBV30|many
CAWSEGTATMNTEAFF
TGTGCCTGGAGTGAGGGGACTGCGACCATGAACACTGAAGCTTTCTTT
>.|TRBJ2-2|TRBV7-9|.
CARTGNTGELFF
TGTGCCAGGACAGGGAACACCGGGGAGCTGTTTTTT
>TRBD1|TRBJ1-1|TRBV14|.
CASSQDYVPGRGPEAFF
TGTGCCAGCAGCCAAGATTACGTTCCAGGGAGGGGGCCTGAAGCTTTCTTT
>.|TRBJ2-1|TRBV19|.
CASSQTGNDEQFF
TGTGCCAGTAGTCAAACAGGGAACGATGAGCAGTTCTTC
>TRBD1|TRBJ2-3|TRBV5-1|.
CASSTDRGEPRPDTQYF
TGCGCCAGCAGCACGGACAGGGGTGAACCTCGGCCAGATACGCAGTATTTT
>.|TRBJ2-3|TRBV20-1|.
CSARDTETTDTQYF
TGCAGTGCTAGGGACACCGAGACCACAGATACGCAGTATTTT
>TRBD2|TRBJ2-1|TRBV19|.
CASTTGGSLNEQFF
TGTGCCAGTACTACGGGGGGGTCTCTGAATGAGCAGTTCTTC
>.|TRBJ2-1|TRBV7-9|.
CASSSKFNEQFF
TGTGCCAGCAGCTCTAAGTTCAATGAGCAGTTCTTC
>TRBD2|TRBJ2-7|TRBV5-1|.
CASSWGLDTRYEQYF
TGCGCCAGCAGCTGGGGACTAGACACGCGCTACGAGCAGTACTTC
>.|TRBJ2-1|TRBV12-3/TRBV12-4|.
CASSLRDEQFF
TGTGCCAGCAGTCTCAGAGATGAGCAGTTCTTC
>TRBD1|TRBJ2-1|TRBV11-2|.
CASSSRRQGPYNEQFF
TGTGCCAGCAGCTCCAGGCGACAGGGCCCCTACAATGAGCAGTTCTTC
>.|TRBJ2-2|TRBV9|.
CASSVNQRGPSNTGELFF
TGTGCCAGCAGCGTAAATCAGAGGGGCCCTTCGAACACCGGGGAGCTGTTTTTT